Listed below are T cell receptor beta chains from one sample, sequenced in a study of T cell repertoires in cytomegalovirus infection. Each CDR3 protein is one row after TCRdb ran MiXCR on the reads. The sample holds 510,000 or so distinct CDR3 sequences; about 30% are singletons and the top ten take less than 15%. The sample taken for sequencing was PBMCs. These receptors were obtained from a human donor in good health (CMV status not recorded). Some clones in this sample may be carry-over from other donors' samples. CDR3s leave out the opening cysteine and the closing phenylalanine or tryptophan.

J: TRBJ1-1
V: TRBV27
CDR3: ASSWARGGDTEAF

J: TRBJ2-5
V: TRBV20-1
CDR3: SARAGSQTQY

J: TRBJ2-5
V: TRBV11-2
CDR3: ASSLGGWGRAVETQY

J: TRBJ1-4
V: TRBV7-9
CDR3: ASSFRTGVVNEKLF

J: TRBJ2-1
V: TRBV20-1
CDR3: SARDRYWNEQF

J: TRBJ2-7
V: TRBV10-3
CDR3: AIRDPRGSYEQY

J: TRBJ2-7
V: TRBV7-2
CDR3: ASSLGPSRGEQY

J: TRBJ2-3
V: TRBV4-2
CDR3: ASSQGTGDTQY

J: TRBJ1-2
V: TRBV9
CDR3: ASSPGGWAAGGYGYT

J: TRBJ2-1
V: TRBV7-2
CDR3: ASSRFRERNEQF

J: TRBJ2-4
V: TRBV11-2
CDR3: ASSLIADTVRSNIQY

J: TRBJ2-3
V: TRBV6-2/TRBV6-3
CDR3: ASSYGVPTDTQY

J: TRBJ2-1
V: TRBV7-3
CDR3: ASSLTQGKNEQF

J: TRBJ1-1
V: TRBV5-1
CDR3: ASSFALVGAEAF

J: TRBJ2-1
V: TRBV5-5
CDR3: ASSLAASGRARRF

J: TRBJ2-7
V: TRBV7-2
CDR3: ASSLGTDFYEQY

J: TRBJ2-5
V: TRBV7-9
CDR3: ASSPPSGRERETQY

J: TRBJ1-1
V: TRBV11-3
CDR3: ASSLGGGGGVTEAF

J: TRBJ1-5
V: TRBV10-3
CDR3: AISNRENQPQH

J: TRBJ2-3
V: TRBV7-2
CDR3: ASRRAATDTQY

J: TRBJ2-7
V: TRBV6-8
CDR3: ASSYGGRGEQY

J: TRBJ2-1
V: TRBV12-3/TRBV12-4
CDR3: ASSTGTRAYNEQF

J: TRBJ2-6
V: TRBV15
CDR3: ATSRMTGQTWMGANVLT

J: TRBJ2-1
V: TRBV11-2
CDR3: ASSFRTTSGGNNEQS

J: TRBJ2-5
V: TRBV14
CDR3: ASSRWGQETQY

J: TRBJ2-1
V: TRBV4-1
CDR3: ASSPSSGRASYNEQF

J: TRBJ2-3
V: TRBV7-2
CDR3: ASSSGLVRADTQY

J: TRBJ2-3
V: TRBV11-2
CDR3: ASRPGLAGTMGTQY

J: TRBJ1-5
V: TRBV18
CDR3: ASSKGIDQPQH

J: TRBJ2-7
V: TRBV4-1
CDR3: ASSHTYPDYEQY

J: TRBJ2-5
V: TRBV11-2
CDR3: ASSHRTQETQY

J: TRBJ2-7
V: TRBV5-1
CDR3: ASTWQGPDEQY

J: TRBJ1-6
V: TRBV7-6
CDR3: ASSWRIRDGKNSPLH

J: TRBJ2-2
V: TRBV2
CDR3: ASSELAGGGELF

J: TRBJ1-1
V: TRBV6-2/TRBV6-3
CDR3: ASSYSRVTEAF

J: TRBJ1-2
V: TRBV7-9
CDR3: ASSLPSFTGTRGGYT

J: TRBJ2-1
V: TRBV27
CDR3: ATWDWPYNEQF

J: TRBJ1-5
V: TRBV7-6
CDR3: ASSPTTGISNQPQH

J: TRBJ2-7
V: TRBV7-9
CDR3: ASSLRTQNHEQY

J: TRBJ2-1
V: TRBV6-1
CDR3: ASSEAPSGYNEQF

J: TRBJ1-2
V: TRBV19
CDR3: ASSDSVGGYT

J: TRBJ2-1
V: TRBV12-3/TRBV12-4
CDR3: ASSPRPGQGVWGEQF

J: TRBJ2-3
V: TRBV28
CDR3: ASGLPGITDTQY